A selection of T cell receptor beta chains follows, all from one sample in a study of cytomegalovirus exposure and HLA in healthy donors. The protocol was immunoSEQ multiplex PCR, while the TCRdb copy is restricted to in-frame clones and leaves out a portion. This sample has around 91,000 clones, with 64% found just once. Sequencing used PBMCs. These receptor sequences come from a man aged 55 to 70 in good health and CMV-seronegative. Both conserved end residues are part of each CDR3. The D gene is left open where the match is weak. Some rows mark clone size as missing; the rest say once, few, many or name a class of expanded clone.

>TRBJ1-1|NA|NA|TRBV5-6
CASSSWNQGTEAFF
TGTGCCAGCAGCTCGTGGAACCAGGGAACTGAAGCTTTCTTT
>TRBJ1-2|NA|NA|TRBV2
CASSGTGDYGYTF
TGTGCCAGCAGTGGAACGGGGGACTATGGCTACACCTTC
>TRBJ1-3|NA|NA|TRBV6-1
CASSGTVGNTIYF
TGTGCCAGCAGTGGGACAGTCGGAAACACCATATATTTT
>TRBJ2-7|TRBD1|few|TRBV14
CASSHSPGGSYEQYF
TGTGCCAGCAGCCACTCACCAGGGGGCTCCTACGAGCAGTACTTC
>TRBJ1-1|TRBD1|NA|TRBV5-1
CASSTTGGATEAFF
TGCGCCAGCAGCACCACAGGGGGCGCGACTGAAGCTTTCTTT
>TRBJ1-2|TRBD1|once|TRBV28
CASSTRGQDYGYTF
TGTGCCAGCAGTACCCGGGGACAGGACTATGGCTACACCTTC
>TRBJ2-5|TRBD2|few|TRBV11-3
CASSLGSGGAETQYF
TGTGCCAGCAGCTTGGGTAGCGGGGGCGCGGAGACCCAGTACTTC
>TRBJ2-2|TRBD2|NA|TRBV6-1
CASSETSGGLANTGELFF
TGTGCCAGCAGTGAGACTAGCGGGGGCCTCGCGAACACCGGGGAGCTGTTTTTT
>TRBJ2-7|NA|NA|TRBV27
CASSLRQAGSYEQYF
TGTGCCAGCAGTTTAAGGCAGGCTGGCTCCTACGAGCAGTACTTC
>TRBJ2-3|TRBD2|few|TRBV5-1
CASSLGTSGGLTDTQYF
TGCGCCAGCAGCTTGGGGACTAGCGGGGGACTCACAGATACGCAGTATTTT
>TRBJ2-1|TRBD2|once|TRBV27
CASSLLGLADNEQFF
TGTGCCAGCAGTTTATTGGGACTAGCGGACAATGAGCAGTTCTTC
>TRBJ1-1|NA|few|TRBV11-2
CASSLRAWQGKAFF
TGTGCCAGCAGCTTACGGGCCTGGCAGGGGAAAGCTTTCTTT
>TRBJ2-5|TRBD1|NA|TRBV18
CASSPQETGGQGTQYF
TGTGCCAGCTCACCACAGGAGACAGGGGGTCAGGGGACCCAGTACTTC
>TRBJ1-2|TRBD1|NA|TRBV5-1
CASSPGQGSSANYGYTF
TGCGCCAGCAGCCCTGGACAGGGGAGCTCAGCTAACTATGGCTACACCTTC
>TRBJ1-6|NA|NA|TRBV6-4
CASRDTSPFSPLHF
TGTGCCAGCCGGGACACGTCCCCCTTTTCACCCCTCCACTTT
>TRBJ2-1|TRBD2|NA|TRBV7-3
CASSQRGTSYNEQFF
TGTGCCAGCAGCCAACGAGGGACTAGTTACAATGAGCAGTTCTTC
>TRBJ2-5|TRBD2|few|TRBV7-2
CASSFGGGGETQYF
TGTGCCAGCAGCTTCGGTGGGGGGGGAGAGACCCAGTACTTC
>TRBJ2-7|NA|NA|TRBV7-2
CASSFNYEQYF
TGTGCCAGCAGCTTCAACTACGAGCAGTACTTC
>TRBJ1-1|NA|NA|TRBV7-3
CASSLGDSSTEAFF
TGTGCCAGCAGCTTGGGTGACAGTAGCACTGAAGCTTTCTTT
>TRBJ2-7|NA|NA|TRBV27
CASSLKLNAGEQYF
TGTGCCAGCAGTTTAAAGCTCAATGCGGGGGAGCAGTACTTC
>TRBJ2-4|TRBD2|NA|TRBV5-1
CASSPGTSGGVDIQYF
TGCGCCAGCAGCCCAGGGACTAGCGGGGGGGTGGACATTCAGTACTTC
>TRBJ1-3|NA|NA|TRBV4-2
CASSPGQGNTIYF
TGTGCCAGCAGCCCCGGACAGGGAAACACCATATATTTT
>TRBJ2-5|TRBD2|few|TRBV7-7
CASSPSGGAQETQYF
TGTGCTAGCAGCCCTAGCGGGGGGGCCCAAGAGACCCAGTACTTC
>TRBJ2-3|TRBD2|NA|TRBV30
CAWSPPGLAGRTDTQYF
TGTGCCTGGAGTCCCCCAGGACTAGCGGGACGCACAGATACGCAGTATTTT